This T cell receptor (beta chain) was found in a study of blood T cell repertoires in COVID-19. Trimming took 3 bases from V and 6 from J, leaving 8 bases between them. Germline CDR1 MNHEY, CDR2 SMNVEV (reference sequence). This CDR3 has 13 residues. Produced via immunoSEQ multiplex PCR; TCRdb's table is partial and in-frame only. The sample holds roughly 300,000 clones; roughly nine tenths are singletons and the top ten take approximately 12%. This clone was counted once. Specimen: peripheral blood. The chain combines TRBV27 with TRBJ2-2; tentatively, D is TRBD2 (6 bases). The sequence derives from a woman aged 25-40 years with COVID-19, enrolled during active disease. Here the CDR3 reads CASSFGGPGELFF. CDR3 sequence (DNA): TGTGCCAGCAGTTTCGGGGGACCCGGGGAGCTGTTTTTT.